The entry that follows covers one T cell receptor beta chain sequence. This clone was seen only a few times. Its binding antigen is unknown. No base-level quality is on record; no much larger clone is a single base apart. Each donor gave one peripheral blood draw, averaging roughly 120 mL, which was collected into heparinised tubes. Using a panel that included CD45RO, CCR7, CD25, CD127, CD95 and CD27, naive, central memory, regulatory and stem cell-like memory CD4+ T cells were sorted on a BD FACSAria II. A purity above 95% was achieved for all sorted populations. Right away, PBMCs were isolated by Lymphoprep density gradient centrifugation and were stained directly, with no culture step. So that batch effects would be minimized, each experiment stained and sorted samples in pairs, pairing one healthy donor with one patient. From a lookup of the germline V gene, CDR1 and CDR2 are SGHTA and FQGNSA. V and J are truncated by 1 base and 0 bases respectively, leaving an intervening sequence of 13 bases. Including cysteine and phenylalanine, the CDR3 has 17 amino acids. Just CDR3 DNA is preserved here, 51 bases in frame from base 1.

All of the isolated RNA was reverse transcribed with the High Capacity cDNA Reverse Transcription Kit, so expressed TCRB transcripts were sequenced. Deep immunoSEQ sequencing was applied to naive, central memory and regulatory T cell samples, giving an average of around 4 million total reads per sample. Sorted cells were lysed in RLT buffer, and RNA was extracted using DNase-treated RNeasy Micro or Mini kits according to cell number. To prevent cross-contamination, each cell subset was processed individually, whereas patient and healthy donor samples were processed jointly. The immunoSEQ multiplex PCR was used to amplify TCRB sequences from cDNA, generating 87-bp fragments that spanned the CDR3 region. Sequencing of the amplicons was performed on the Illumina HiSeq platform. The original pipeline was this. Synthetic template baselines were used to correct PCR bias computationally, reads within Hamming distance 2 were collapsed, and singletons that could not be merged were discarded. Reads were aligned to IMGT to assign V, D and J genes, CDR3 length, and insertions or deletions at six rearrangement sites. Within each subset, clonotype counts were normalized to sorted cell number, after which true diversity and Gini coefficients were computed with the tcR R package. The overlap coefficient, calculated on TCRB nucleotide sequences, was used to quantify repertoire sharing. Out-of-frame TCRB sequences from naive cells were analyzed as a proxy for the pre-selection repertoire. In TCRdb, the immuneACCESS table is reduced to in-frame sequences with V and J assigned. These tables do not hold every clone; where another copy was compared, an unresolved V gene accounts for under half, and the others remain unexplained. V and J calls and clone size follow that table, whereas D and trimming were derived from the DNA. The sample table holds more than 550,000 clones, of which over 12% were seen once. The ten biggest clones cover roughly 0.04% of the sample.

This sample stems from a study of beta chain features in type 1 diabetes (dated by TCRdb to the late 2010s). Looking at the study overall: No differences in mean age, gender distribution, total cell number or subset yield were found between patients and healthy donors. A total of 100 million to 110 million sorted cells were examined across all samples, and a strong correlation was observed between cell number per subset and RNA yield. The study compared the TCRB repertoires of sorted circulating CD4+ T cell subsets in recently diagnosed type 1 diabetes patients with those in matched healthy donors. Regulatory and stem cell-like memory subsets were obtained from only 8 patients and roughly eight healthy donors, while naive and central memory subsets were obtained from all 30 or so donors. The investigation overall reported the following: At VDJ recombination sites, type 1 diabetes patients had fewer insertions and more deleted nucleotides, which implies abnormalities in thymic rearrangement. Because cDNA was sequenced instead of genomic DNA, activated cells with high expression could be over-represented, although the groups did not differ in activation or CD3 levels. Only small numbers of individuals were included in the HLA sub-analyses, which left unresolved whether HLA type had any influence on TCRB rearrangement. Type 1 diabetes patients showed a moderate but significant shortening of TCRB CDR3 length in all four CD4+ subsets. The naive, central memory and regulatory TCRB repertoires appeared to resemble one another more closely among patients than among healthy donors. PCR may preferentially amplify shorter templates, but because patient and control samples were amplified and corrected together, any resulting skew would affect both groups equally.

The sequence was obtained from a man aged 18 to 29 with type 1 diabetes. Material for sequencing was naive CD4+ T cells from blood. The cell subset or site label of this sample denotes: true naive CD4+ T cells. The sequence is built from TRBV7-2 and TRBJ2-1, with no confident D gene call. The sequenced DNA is TGTGCCAGCAGCTTAGGTCTTACACAGAGCTCCTACAATGAGCAGTTCTTC. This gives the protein CASSLGLTQSSYNEQFF.